Below, one TCR beta chain is given with its context. Trimming cost V 3 bases and J 2 bases, with 10 bases left between them. CDR3 length: 14 amino acids. Per germline, CDR1 SGHDN and CDR2 FVKESK. This sample stems from a study of blood T cell repertoires in COVID-19. As for the study in general: The United States, Italy and Spain supplied acute and convalescent COVID-19 samples.

In the authors' workflow: Nucleated cell counts were estimated from reference gene primer amplification. Only in-frame clones appear in the TCRdb table, and some are missing; sequencing was by immunoSEQ multiplex PCR. V and J calls and clone size are as listed in that table; D and trimming were resolved from the DNA. The sample records roughly 40,000 clones, 60% to 85% being singletons. This chain uses TRBV14 with TRBJ1-1; weak D call: TRBD1 (5 bases). The material sequenced was peripheral blood. This clonotype was obtained from a woman aged 80 or older with acute or convalescent COVID-19. The CDR3 nucleotides are TGTGCCAGCAGCCAGGGGCAGTTCAACACTGAAGCTTTCTTT. Protein sequence: CASSQGQFNTEAFF.